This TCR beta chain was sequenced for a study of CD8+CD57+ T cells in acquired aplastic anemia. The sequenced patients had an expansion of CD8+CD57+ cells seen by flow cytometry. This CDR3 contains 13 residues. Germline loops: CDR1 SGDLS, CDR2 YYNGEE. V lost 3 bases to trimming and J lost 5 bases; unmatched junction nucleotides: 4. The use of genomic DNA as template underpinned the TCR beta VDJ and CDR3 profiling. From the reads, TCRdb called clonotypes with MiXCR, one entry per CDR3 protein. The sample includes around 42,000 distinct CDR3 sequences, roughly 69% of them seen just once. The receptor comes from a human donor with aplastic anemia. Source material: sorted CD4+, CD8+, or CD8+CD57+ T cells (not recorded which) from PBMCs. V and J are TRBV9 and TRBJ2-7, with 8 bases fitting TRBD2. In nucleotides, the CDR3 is TGTGCCAGCAGCGCATCACTAGCGGACGAGCAGTACTTC. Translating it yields CASSASLADEQYF.